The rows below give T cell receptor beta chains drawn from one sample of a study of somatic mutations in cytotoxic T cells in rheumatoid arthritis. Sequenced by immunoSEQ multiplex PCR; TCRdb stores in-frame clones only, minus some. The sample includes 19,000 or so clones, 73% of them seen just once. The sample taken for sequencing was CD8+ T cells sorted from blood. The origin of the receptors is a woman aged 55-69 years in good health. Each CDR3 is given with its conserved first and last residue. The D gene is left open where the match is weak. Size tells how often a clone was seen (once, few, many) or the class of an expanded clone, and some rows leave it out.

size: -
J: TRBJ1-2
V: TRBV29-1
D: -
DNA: TGCAGCGCCGCCATCCCTGACAGCGTTGGTAACTATGGCTACACCTTC
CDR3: CSAAIPDSVGNYGYTF

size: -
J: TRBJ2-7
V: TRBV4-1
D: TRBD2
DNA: TGCGCCAGCAGCCAAGAAAGCTCTAGCGGGGGGGCCTACGAGCAGTACTTC
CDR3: CASSQESSSGGAYEQYF

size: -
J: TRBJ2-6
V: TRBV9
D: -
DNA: TGTGCCAGCAGCCCTCACAGGGCTGGGGCCAACGTCCTGACTTTC
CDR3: CASSPHRAGANVLTF

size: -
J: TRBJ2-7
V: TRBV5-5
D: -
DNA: TGTGCCAGCAGCTTGAGTTCCGGCCGGGAGCAGTACTTC
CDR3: CASSLSSGREQYF

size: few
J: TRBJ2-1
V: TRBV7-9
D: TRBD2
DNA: TGTGCCAGCCGAGGGCGGGAGGGGTACAATGAGCAGTTCTTC
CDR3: CASRGREGYNEQFF

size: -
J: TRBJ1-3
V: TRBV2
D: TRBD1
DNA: TGTGCCAGCAGTGTTCCGGGACAGGGGTTGGATTCTCTCTCTGGAAACACCATATATTTT
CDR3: CASSVPGQGLDSLSGNTIYF

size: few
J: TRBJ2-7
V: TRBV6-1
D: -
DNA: TGTGCCACCCACGTGGGGCGCGAGCAGTACTTC
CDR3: CATHVGREQYF

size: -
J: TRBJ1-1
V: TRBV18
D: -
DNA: TGTGCCAGCTCACCCCGGGACCGCCAAATGAACACTGAAGCTTTCTTT
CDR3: CASSPRDRQMNTEAFF

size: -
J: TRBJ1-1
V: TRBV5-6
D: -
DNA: TGTGCCAGCAGCTTGGTGCAGGGGGAAGCTTTCTTT
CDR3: CASSLVQGEAFF

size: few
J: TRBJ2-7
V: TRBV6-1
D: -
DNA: TGTGCCAGCAGTGAAGGGGGAAGCTCCTACGAGCAGTACTTC
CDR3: CASSEGGSSYEQYF

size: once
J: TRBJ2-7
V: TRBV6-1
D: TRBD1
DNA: TGTGCCAGCAAGGGGGGACAGGGGGCAGCCTACGAGCAGTACTTC
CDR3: CASKGGQGAAYEQYF

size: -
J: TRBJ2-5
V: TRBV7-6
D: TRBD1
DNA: TGTGCCAGCAGCTTAGGACAGGGGAAAGAGACCCAGTACTTC
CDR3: CASSLGQGKETQYF

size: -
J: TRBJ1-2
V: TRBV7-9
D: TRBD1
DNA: TGTGCCAGCAGCTCCCCGGGACAGAATGGCTACACCTTC
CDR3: CASSSPGQNGYTF

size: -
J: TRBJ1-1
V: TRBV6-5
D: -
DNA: TGTGCCAGCAGTTCTCCCAGAAACACTGAAGCTTTCTTT
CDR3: CASSSPRNTEAFF

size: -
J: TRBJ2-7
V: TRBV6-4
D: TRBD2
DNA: TGTGCCAGCAGTGAACTAGCGGGAGAGCATTACGAGCAGTACTTC
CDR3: CASSELAGEHYEQYF

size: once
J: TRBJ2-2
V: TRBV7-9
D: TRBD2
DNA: TGTGCCAGCAGCTTCTCTAGCGGGGGGGCAGCCCCGAAGACCGGGGAGCTGTTTTTT
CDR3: CASSFSSGGAAPKTGELFF

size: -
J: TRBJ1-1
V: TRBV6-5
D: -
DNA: TGTGCCAGCAGGGGTCAAGGGGCTTTCTTT
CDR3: CASRGQGAFF

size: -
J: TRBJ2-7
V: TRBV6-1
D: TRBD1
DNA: TGTGCCAGCTCCGGGACAGGACTCTCCTACGAGCAGTACTTC
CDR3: CASSGTGLSYEQYF

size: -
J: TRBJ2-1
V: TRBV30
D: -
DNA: TGTGCCTTTGGTATGGGGCGCGGGAATGAGCAGTTCTTC
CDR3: CAFGMGRGNEQFF

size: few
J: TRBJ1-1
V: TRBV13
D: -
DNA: TGTGCCAGCAGCTTTAACACTTACACTGAAGCTTTCTTT
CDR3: CASSFNTYTEAFF

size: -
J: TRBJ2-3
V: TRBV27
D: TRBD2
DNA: TGTGCCAGCAGTCCCAATCGACTAGCGGGGGACACAGATACGCAGTATTTT
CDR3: CASSPNRLAGDTDTQYF

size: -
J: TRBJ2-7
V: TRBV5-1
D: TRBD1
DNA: TGCGCCAGCAGCTTGGTGAGACAGGGGGCCTCCTACGAGCAGTACTTC
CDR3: CASSLVRQGASYEQYF

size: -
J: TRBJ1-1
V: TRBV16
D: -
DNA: TGTGCCAGCAGCCAATTGAGGACTGAAGCTTTCTTT
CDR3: CASSQLRTEAFF

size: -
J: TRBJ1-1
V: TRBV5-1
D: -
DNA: TGCGCCAGCAGAAGGGGAGAGAACACTGAAGCTTTCTTT
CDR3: CASRRGENTEAFF

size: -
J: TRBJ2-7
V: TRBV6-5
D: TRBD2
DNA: TGTGCCAGCAGTTACTTTCTAGCGGGAGGAAACGAGCAGTACTTC
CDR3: CASSYFLAGGNEQYF

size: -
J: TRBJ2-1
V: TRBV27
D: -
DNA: TGTGCCAGCAGTGCCCTCCAGACTAGGTTCGATGAGCAGTTCTTC
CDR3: CASSALQTRFDEQFF

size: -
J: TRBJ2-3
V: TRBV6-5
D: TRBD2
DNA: TGTGCCACTGAGGCTTCTAGCGGGATTTCAGATACGCAGTATTTT
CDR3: CATEASSGISDTQYF

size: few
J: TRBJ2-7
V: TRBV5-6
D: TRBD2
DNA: TGTGCCAGCAGCCCTTGGCGGGGGGCCGTATACGAGCAGTACTTC
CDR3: CASSPWRGAVYEQYF

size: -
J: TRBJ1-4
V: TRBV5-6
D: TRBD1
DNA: TGTGCCAGCAGCCCGACAGGGCCCGGGGGAGATGAAAAACTGTTTTTT
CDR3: CASSPTGPGGDEKLFF

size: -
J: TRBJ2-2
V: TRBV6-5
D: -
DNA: TGTGCCAGCAGTTACGGGACCGGGGAGCTGTTTTTT
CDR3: CASSYGTGELFF

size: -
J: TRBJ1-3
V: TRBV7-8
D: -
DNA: TGTGCCAGCAGCCTCGAGGGGATGGACTCTGGAAACACCATATATTTT
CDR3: CASSLEGMDSGNTIYF

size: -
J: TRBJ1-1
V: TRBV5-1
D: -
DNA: TGCGCCAGCAGCTTGGGCAGCACTGAAGCTTTCTTT
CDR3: CASSLGSTEAFF

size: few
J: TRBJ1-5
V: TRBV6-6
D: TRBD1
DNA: TGTGCCAGCAGCCAGACAGGGGCTTGGGGCAATCAGCCCCAGCATTTT
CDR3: CASSQTGAWGNQPQHF

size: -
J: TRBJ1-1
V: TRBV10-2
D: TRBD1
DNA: TGCGCCAGCAGTGCGGGACAGGGGGCGCGGACTGAAGCTTTCTTT
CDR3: CASSAGQGARTEAFF

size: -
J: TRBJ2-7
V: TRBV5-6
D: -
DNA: TGTGCCAGCAGCTGGACCGGACAGCGATTCTCCTACGAGCAGTACTTC
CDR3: CASSWTGQRFSYEQYF

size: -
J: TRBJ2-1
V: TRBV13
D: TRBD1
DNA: TGTGCCAGCAGCTACAGGGGAAGGGACAATGAGCAGTTCTTC
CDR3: CASSYRGRDNEQFF

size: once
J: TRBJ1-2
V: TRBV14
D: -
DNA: TGTGCCAGCAGCCTCGGTCTCTATGGCTACACCTTC
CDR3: CASSLGLYGYTF